The TCR beta chain described here comes from a study of vaccination and CD4 T cells after COVID-19. Study details: The convalescents were made up of six males and four females, two of whom were Hispanic.

As to time point: late sampling 161 to 241 days after vaccination in a few convalescent patients. Looked up from germline, CDR1 is LNHDA and CDR2 is SQIVND (reference sequence). The length of the CDR3 is 13 residues. With V trimmed by 6 bases and J by 4 bases, 5 bases remained unmatched. A single record per CDR3 protein comes from TCRdb applying MiXCR to the PCR reads. The profile shows about 29,000 distinct CDR3 sequences, roughly 50% of them singletons. The TCR comes from a human donor who had recovered from COVID-19. The gene calls are TRBV19 and TRBJ2-5; 7 bases fit TRBD2. Here the sequenced sample was CD4+ T cells from blood, taken about 7 months after SARS-CoV-2 vaccination. The CDR3 DNA follows: TGTGCCAGTAGGGGGGGGTACCGAGAGACCCAGTACTTC. Encoded protein: CASRGGYRETQYF.